This T cell receptor (beta chain) was profiled in a study of PD-1 blockade in classical Hodgkin lymphoma. Specified time point: cycle 4 day 1 (C4D1), after less than 7 weeks of nivolumab. Every one of the patients relapsed after autologous stem cell transplantation (brentuximab vedotin exposure was variable). Negative selection with magnetic separation was used to purify CD4+ T cells from thawed PBMCs. Sequenced by immunoSEQ multiplex PCR; TCRdb stores in-frame clones only, minus some. The sample holds some 30,000 clones; around 80% are singletons and the top ten take about 0.8%. This CDR3 contains 14 residues. V lost 5 bases to trimming and J lost 1 base; unmatched junction nucleotides: 3. Germline assignment: CDR1 MNHEY and CDR2 SVGAGI.

The source material was CD4+ T cells from blood, sampled before the fourth cycle of nivolumab. This receptor was identified in a human donor with classical Hodgkin lymphoma. The rearrangement links TRBV6-5 to TRBJ1-1; 8 nucleotides align to TRBD1. Here the CDR3 DNA reads TGTGCCAGCAGTCCCGGGACAGGGAACACTGAAGCTTTCTTT. The encoded protein is CASSPGTGNTEAFF.